The present T cell receptor beta chain was sequenced within a study of CD8 T cells in Susac syndrome. CD8+ and CD4+ T cells circulating in blood were sequenced for TCR beta. While CD8+ and CD4+ T cells were isolated negatively, TEMRA cells were enriched by FACS. This clonotype has just a few counts. Its antigen remains unknown. Reverse transcription of roughly 0.5 to 1 ug RNA was carried out with random hexamers. Amplification of TCR beta CDR3 by immunoSEQ multiplex PCR spanned 54 Vbeta and 13 Jbeta. TCRdb redid the calling of the immunoSEQ multiplex PCR reads with MiXCR, one entry per CDR3 protein. Among 250,000 to 300,000 distinct CDR3 sequences, over 75% were seen once, and the ten largest hold 0.18%. Study-wide results and caveats: It was acknowledged by the study that relatively few individuals were included in its TCR sequencing and HLA analysis.

Trimming at V came to 4 bases and at J to 2 bases, leaving 2 bases not matched to a gene. In germline, CDR1 is SQVTM, CDR2 ANQGSEA. CDR3 length: 14 amino acids. The chain employs TRBV29-1 and TRBJ2-7; 13 bases align to TRBD2. This receptor was taken from a human donor with multiple sclerosis. The sequencing sample was made of CD8+ T cells from PBMCs. The CDR3 DNA follows: TGCAGCGTTGCCGGGACTAGCGGGACCTACGAGCAGTACTTC. Protein: CSVAGTSGTYEQYF.